These 14 T cell receptor beta chains share one sample of origin, sequenced in a study of CD8+CD57+ T cells in acquired aplastic anemia. The study profiled TCR beta VDJ and CDR3 using genomic DNA as template. TCRdb itself ran the reads through MiXCR, one entry per CDR3 protein. The sample includes just over 450,000 distinct CDR3 sequences, around 33% of them seen just once. Previously, flow cytometry had revealed CD8+CD57+ cell expansion in the patients chosen for sequencing. Sequenced input: sorted CD4+, CD8+, or CD8+CD57+ T cells (not recorded which) from PBMCs. These receptors were collected from a human donor with aplastic anemia.

This clonotype was detected many times. The rearrangement joins TRBV14 to TRBJ1-2; D call uncertain. CDR1 SGHDN and CDR2 FVKESK come from the germline V gene. The CDR3 extends over 12 amino acids. Trimming cost V 4 bases and J 8 bases, with 11 bases left between them. The CDR3, as DNA: TGTGCCAGCAGCCCTAATAGCAGGGGCTACACCTTC. Translating gives CASSPNSRGYTF.

This clonotype was detected only a few times. The rearrangement links TRBV18 to TRBJ1-2; no clear D gene. Germline CDR1 reads KGHSH; CDR2 reads LQKENI. The germline V and J ends were trimmed by 2 bases and 2 bases, with 18 bases remaining between them. The CDR3 contains 17 residues. CDR3 in amino acids: CASSPTPVTVGNYGYTF. CDR3 bases: TGTGCCAGCTCACCAACCCCAGTAACGGTAGGAAACTATGGCTACACCTTC.

This clonotype was counted between two and nine times. This could be a read error, since a much larger clone is one nucleotide away. The chain employs TRBV19 and TRBJ2-1, with D possibly matching TRBD2 (5 bases). Germline V gives CDR1 LNHDA, CDR2 SQIVND (reference sequence). V was cut by 4 bases and J by 7 bases, with 14 bases left in between. This CDR3 spans 14 amino acids. The CDR3: CASSTWERGNEQFF. The CDR3 coding sequence is TGTGCCAGTAGTACGTGGGAGAGAGGGAATGAGCAGTTCTTC.

This clonotype appeared a few times. A much larger clone is a single base away; this may be a read error. The CDR3 nucleotides read TGTGCCAGTGGTATAGATCTAGCCGGAAACACCATATATTTT. Translated, it gives CASGIDLAGNTIYF. V is TRBV19 and J is TRBJ1-3; D unresolved. Germline values: CDR1 LNHDA, CDR2 SQIVND (reference sequence). The CDR3 extends over 14 amino acids.

V gene TRBV6-1 combines with J gene TRBJ1-1; 7 nucleotides align to TRBD1. Per germline, CDR1 MNHNS and CDR2 SASEGT. There are 15 residues in the CDR3. Trimming cost V 8 bases and J 1 base; bases outside gene matches: 10. CDR3 in amino acids: CASSLGTESNTEAFF. CDR3 sequence (DNA): TGTGCCAGCTCCTTAGGGACAGAGTCGAACACTGAAGCTTTCTTT.

This clonotype appeared a few times. A much larger clone lies a single base off, so this may be a read error. The rearrangement uses TRBV10-2 and TRBJ2-1, with TRBD2 identical over 7 bases. Germline-derived CDR1 and CDR2 are WSHSY and SAAADI. This CDR3 region has 14 residues. The DNA for the CDR3 is TGTGCCAGCAGCGTAGAAGCGGGGCGAAACGAGCAGTTCTTC. Translating gives CASSVEAGRNEQFF.

The CDR3, as DNA: TGTGCCACCAGCAGCCAAGAGGTCGGACTCCCTAATCAGCCCCAGCATTTT. It translates to CATSSQEVGLPNQPQHF. The chain carries TRBV15 and TRBJ1-5; D is undetermined. V lost 3 bases to trimming and J lost 4 bases, with 19 bases between them. The CDR3 totals 17 residues. Germline assignment: CDR1 LNHNV and CDR2 YYDKDF (reference sequence). Full variable domain (missing parts from reference TRBV15 and TRBJ1-5): DAMVIQNPRYQVTQFGKPVTLSCSQTLNHNVMYWYQQKSSQAPKLLFHYYDKDFNNEADTPDNFQSRRPNTSFCFLDIRSPGLGDTAMYLCATSSQEVGLPNQPQHFGDGTRLSIL.

This clonotype was picked up many times. One junction end disagrees with the germline gene, perhaps due to a read error. This chain connects TRBV7-7 to TRBJ1-5; D uncertain. Germline CDR1 and CDR2: SSHAT and FNYEAQ (reference sequence). This CDR3 spans 14 amino acids. CDR3 DNA sequence: TGTGCTAGCAGCCCACCTAGGGATGATCAGCCCCAGCATTTT. Protein sequence: CASSPPRDDQPQHF.

This clonotype was found a few times. The V call is TRBV7-4, the J call TRBJ2-1, with D unclear. Germline lookup yields CDR1 SGHVT and CDR2 SQSDAQ. The V and J ends lost 11 bases and 0 bases respectively, with 14 bases between them. CDR3 length equals 14 residues. The CDR3 loop is CAAQDQSSYNEQFF. In nucleotides, the CDR3 is TGTGCCGCGCAGGACCAAAGCTCCTACAATGAGCAGTTCTTC.

The chain carries TRBV11-2 and TRBJ1-3; TRBD1 aligns across 7 bases. CDR3 size: 17 residues. Germline CDR1 and CDR2: SGHAT and FQNNGV. The V and J ends lost 4 bases and 5 bases, in that order; junction bases with no gene match: 14. The CDR3 spells CASSYGGQEVPRNTIYF. The CDR3 DNA reads TGTGCCAGCAGCTACGGTGGACAGGAGGTCCCTAGAAACACCATATATTTT. Based on the CDR3 plus reference TRBV11-2 and TRBJ1-3, the full variable domain is EAGVAQSPRYKIIEKRQSVAFWCNPISGHATLYWYQQILGQGPKLLIQFQNNGVVDDSQLPKDRFSAERLKGVDSTLKIQPAKLEDSAVYLCASSYGGQEVPRNTIYFGEGSWLTVV.

This clonotype was detected ten times or more. The chain joins TRBV14 to TRBJ1-6; D is unclear. Trimming stripped 1 base from V and 8 bases from J, with 6 bases between. The germline gives CDR1 SGHDN, CDR2 FVKESK. This CDR3 has 13 amino acids. CDR3 bases: TGTGCCAGCAGCCAAGTTCGGTATTCACCCCTCCACTTT. Protein product: CASSQVRYSPLHF.

The chain is built from TRBV10-3 and TRBJ1-5; D remains ambiguous. V was clipped by 10 bases and J by 7 bases, with 20 bases between them. The CDR3 contains 14 residues. CDR1 and CDR2 (germline): ENHRY, SYGVKD. For the CDR3, the DNA is TGTGCCAGCTCTTTCGGACTTTCACACCAGCCCCAGCATTTT. Translating gives CASSFGLSHQPQHF.

The chain has TRBV4-2 and TRBJ2-1, with a tentative D call TRBD2 (6 bases). This CDR3 is built from 16 residues. Trimming cost V 4 bases and J 8 bases, with 21 bases left between them. The germline V gene encodes CDR1 LGHNA and CDR2 YNFKEQ. In nucleotides, the CDR3 is TGTGCCAGCAGCCCAATGTGGGAGGTCTCGGCGGATGAGCAGTTCTTC. Translation gives CASSPMWEVSADEQFF.

This clonotype was found many times. The chain combines TRBV20-1 with TRBJ1-3; D is uncertain. Looked up from germline, CDR1 is DFQATT and CDR2 is SNEGSKA (reference sequence). Trimming shortened V by 0 bases and J by 0 bases, and 6 bases separated the two germline ends. The length of the CDR3 is 14 residues. The CDR3 DNA reads as TGCAGTGCTAGAGATCAGCGCTCTGGAAACACCATATATTTT. This gives the protein CSARDQRSGNTIYF.